The next 9 T cell receptor beta chains were all read from a single sample in a study of blood T cell repertoires in COVID-19. Sequencing was performed with immunoSEQ multiplex PCR; in TCRdb, only in-frame clones are kept and a portion is missing. The data contain roughly 55,000 clones, roughly three quarters of them singletons. The sequencing sample was made of peripheral blood. The receptor set was obtained from a human donor with active or convalescent COVID-19. The donor label of this sample is uncertain.

This clone is termed medium-sized. The chain recombines TRBV7-3 with TRBJ1-3; 10 bases align to TRBD1. The germline V gene encodes CDR1 SGHTA and CDR2 FQGTGA. V dropped 3 bases and J dropped 4; count of bases not matched to a gene: 3. The CDR3 has 15 amino acids. The CDR3 protein is CASSFGQGEGNTIYF. The CDR3 nucleotides are TGTGCCAGCAGCTTTGGACAGGGGGAAGGAAACACCATATATTTT. Variable domain in full (rest from reference TRBV7-3 and TRBJ1-3): GAGVSQTPSNKVTEKGKYVELRCDPISGHTALYWYRQSLGQGPEFLIYFQGTGAADDSGLPNDRFFAVRPEGSVSTLKIQRTERGDSAVYLCASSFGQGEGNTIYFGEGSWLTVV.

Comments on this clone: One junction end disagrees with the germline gene, perhaps due to a read error. V is TRBV6-6 and J is TRBJ2-7; TRBD2 matches at 12 bases. The germline CDR1 and CDR2 sequences are MNHNY and SVGAGI (reference sequence). The CDR3 runs to 15 residues. The CDR3 DNA reads as TGTGCCAGCAGTTACGGTTCCGGGACTAGCGGGTTACGGACCTTC. Translated, it gives CASSYGSGTSGLRTF.

The rearrangement uses TRBV20-1 and TRBJ2-1, with 7 bases identical to TRBD2. With V trimmed by 3 bases and J by 2 bases, 7 bases remained unmatched. CDR1 DFQATT and CDR2 SNEGSKA come from the germline V gene (reference sequence). The CDR3 sequence is 15 residues long. The CDR3 coding sequence is TGCAGTGCTAGTTATGCGGGAGTGACCTACAATGAGCAGTTCTTC. This translates into CSASYAGVTYNEQFF.

To note about this clone: At one boundary the junction diverges from the germline segment, which might be a read error. The chain recombines TRBV2 with TRBJ1-1; 7 bases line up with TRBD1. The CDR3 loop spans 15 amino acids. In germline, CDR1 is SNHLY, CDR2 FYNNEI. CDR3 loop: CASSWGQTVNAEAFF. The CDR3 DNA reads TGTGCCAGCAGTTGGGGACAGACGGTGAACGCTGAAGCTTTCTTT.

In its sample, this clone was seen once. The rearrangement uses TRBV3-1 (or the pseudogene TRBV3-2) and TRBJ2-2; D might be TRBD2 (7 bases). V was trimmed by 3 bases and J by 6 bases, leaving 17 bases between them. The CDR3 has 16 amino acids. Germline V gene sequence: CDR1 LGHDT, CDR2 YNNKEL (reference sequence). The CDR3 DNA reads as TGTGCCAGCAGCCAGGGACACGGGCTAGCGGCCGGGGAGCTGTTTTTT. It yields the protein CASSQGHGLAAGELFF.

This clone was counted a few times. J is TRBJ1-5 and V is TRBV19; 7 bases align to TRBD1. Losses at the gene ends were 3 bases for V and 4 bases for J; bases not matched to a gene: 9. The CDR3 runs to 16 residues. CDR1 and CDR2 from the germline V gene are LNHDA and SQIVND (reference sequence). In DNA form, the CDR3 reads TGTGCCAGTAGTATGGGGGCTGACAGGGAAAATCAGCCCCAGCATTTT. Its protein product is CASSMGADRENQPQHF.

CDR3 region: CSVEGTGGSEQYF. The DNA of the CDR3 is TGCAGCGTTGAAGGGACAGGAGGGTCCGAGCAGTACTTC. This rearrangement joins TRBV29-1 to TRBJ2-7; TRBD1 is a possible D gene (7 bases). Germline assignment: CDR1 SQVTM and CDR2 ANQGSEA. This CDR3 is 13 amino acids long. V lost 1 base and J 6 bases, leaving 13 bases between the germline ends.

This clone was seen more than once but under ten times. This chain links TRBV5-1 with TRBJ1-3, with a weak D call TRBD1 (5 bases). The CDR3 runs to 16 residues. CDR1 is SGHRS and CDR2 is YFSETQ in the germline V gene. Between the trimmed V and J ends, which lost 0 bases and 4 bases, there was a span of 14 bases. CDR3: CASSLDGGSRGNTIYF. DNA of the CDR3: TGCGCCAGCAGCTTGGATGGGGGGTCAAGGGGAAACACCATATATTTT. The variable domain in full, completed from reference TRBV5-1 and TRBJ1-3, reads KAGVTQTPRYLIKTRGQQVTLSCSPISGHRSVSWYQQTPGQGLQFLFEYFSETQRNKGNFPGRFSGRQFSNSRSEMNVSTLELGDSALYLCASSLDGGSRGNTIYFGEGSWLTVV.

This clone was observed a handful of times. The chain combines TRBV4-1 with TRBJ1-4; D is unresolved. The V end lost 4 bases, the J end lost 3 bases, and 12 bases lay between the germline ends. Germline V gives CDR1 MGHRA, CDR2 YSYEKL. The CDR3 sequence is 15 residues long. Written as DNA, the CDR3 is TGCGCCAGCAGCCCTTTCGGGGTGGCTAATGAAAAACTGTTTTTT. Translated: CASSPFGVANEKLFF.